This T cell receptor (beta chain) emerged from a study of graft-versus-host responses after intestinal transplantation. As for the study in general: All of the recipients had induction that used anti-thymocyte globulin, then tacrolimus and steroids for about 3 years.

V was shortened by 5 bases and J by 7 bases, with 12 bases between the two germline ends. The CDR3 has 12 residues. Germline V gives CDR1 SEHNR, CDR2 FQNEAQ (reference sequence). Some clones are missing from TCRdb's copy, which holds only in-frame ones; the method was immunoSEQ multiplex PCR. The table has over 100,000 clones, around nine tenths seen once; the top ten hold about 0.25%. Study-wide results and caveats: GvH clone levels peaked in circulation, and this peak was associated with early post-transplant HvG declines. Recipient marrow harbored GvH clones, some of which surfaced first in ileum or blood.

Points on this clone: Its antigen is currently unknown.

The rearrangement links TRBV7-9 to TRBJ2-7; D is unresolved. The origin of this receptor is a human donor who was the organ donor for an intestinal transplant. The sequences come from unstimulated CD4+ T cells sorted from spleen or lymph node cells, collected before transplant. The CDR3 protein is CASSQPPREQYF. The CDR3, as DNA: TGTGCCAGCAGCCAACCACCACGTGAGCAGTACTTC.